These 4 T cell receptor beta chains share one sample of origin, sequenced in a study of cytomegalovirus exposure and HLA in healthy donors. 13 Jbeta primers and 60 Vbeta primers were used for the PCR. Using immunoSEQ multiplex PCR, the repertoire was profiled, and TCRdb retains in-frame clones only, with some absent. This table holds 150,000 or so clones, over 60% found once. Source material: PBMCs. The origin of the receptors is a girl under 18 in good health and CMV-seronegative.

V is TRBV10-3 and J is TRBJ1-1, with a possible D match to TRBD1 (5 bases). The CDR3 is 15 amino acids. The V gene's germline CDR1 is ENHRY and CDR2 SYGVKD. V was clipped by 0 bases and J by 2 bases, with 10 bases between them. This CDR3 is CAISESSQGNTEAFF. CDR3 in DNA: TGTGCCATCAGTGAGTCCTCCCAGGGAAACACTGAAGCTTTCTTT.

V usage is TRBV7-9 and J usage is TRBJ2-2; 7 bases line up with TRBD1. The germline V gene has CDR1 SEHNR and CDR2 FQNEAQ (reference sequence). With V trimmed by 3 bases and J by 4 bases, 5 bases remained unmatched. The CDR3 has 15 residues. The CDR3 DNA sequence: TGTGCCAGCAGCTTTGAAACAGGGGCCACCGGGGAGCTGTTTTTT. This sequence encodes CASSFETGATGELFF. Combining the CDR3 with reference TRBV7-9 and TRBJ2-2 gives the whole variable domain DTGVSQNPRHKITKRGQNVTFRCDPISEHNRLYWYRQTLGQGPEFLTYFQNEAQLEKSRLLSDRFSAERPKGSFSTLEIQRTEQGDSAMYLCASSFETGATGELFFGEGSRLTVL.

The V and J genes are TRBV25-1 and TRBJ1-2; TRBD1 agrees at 8 bases. The CDR3 loop spans 14 amino acids. CDR1 MGHDK and CDR2 SYGVNS come from the germline V gene. The J segment lost 5 bases and the V segment lost 2 bases, leaving 4 bases of the junction unmatched. The CDR3 region is CASSEVTGGYGYTF. The CDR3 region has the DNA TGTGCCAGCAGTGAAGTCACAGGGGGTTATGGCTACACCTTC.

The gene calls are TRBV30 and TRBJ2-7; D remains unclear. The V end was cut by 0 bases, the J end by 6 bases, with 6 bases between. Germline CDR1 GTSNPN, CDR2 SVGIG (reference sequence). This CDR3 is 11 amino acids long. The CDR3 sequence: CAWSVLIEQYF. The CDR3 DNA is TGTGCCTGGAGTGTACTTATCGAGCAGTACTTC.